The 27 T cell receptor beta chains in this list originate from one sample, sequenced in a study of identical twins. One entry per CDR3 protein results from TCRdb running MiXCR on the 5' RACE reads. Of 200,000 to 300,000 distinct CDR3 sequences listed, more than 9% are singletons. Sample: memory T cells sorted from blood. The receptors were sampled from a man between 45 and 60 years old in good health.

This clonotype was picked up many times. CDR3 residues: CASSQDTGSFNSPLHF. CDR3 in DNA: TGTGCCAGCAGCCAAGATACGGGCAGCTTTAATTCACCCCTCCACTTT. V is TRBV3-1 and J is TRBJ1-6, with unresolved D. Germline V gene lookup returns CDR1 LGHDT and CDR2 YNNKEL (reference sequence). The CDR3 loop spans 16 amino acids. V lost 0 bases, J lost 6 bases, and 12 bases lay in between.

The chain combines TRBV3-1 with TRBJ1-3; possible D gene TRBD1, 6 bases. The germline gives CDR1 LGHDT, CDR2 YNNKEL (reference sequence). The CDR3 runs to 15 residues. Between the trimmed V and J ends, which lost 0 bases and 4 bases, there was a span of 10 bases. Here the CDR3 reads CASSQDGGHGNTIYF. The CDR3 DNA is TGTGCCAGCAGCCAAGATGGGGGGCACGGAAACACCATATATTTT.

This clonotype was observed a handful of times. This chain joins TRBV28 and TRBJ2-3; D is perhaps TRBD1 (5 bases). Trimming cost V 1 base and J 4 bases, with 12 bases left between them. The CDR3 has 15 amino acids. Germline V CDR1 and CDR2: MDHEN, SYDVKM. As DNA, the CDR3 is TGTGCCAGCAGTTTATTGGGGCCTCCAGCAGATACGCAGTATTTT. Protein product: CASSLLGPPADTQYF.

This clonotype showed up many times. J is TRBJ2-1 and V is TRBV28; no definite D call. The V end lost 8 bases, the J end lost 5 bases, and 4 bases lay between the germline ends. The germline CDR1 and CDR2 sequences are MDHEN and SYDVKM. The CDR3 extends over 10 amino acids. CDR3 in amino acids: CASAHNEQFF. CDR3 sequence (DNA): TGTGCCAGCGCACACAATGAGCAGTTCTTC.

This clonotype was observed a few times. The rearrangement links TRBV20-1 to TRBJ2-7, with a possible D match to TRBD2 (7 bases). With 5 bases removed from V and 6 bases from J, the gap between germline ends came to 23 bases. CDR3 length: 15 amino acids. Per the germline V gene, CDR1 is DFQATT and CDR2 is SNEGSKA (reference sequence). The DNA for the CDR3 is TGCAGTGCTCGCAGTTCCGGGGGGCTTTTTAGCGAGCAGTACTTC. Protein: CSARSSGGLFSEQYF.

Ten or more counts support this clonotype. The V call is TRBV12-3 or TRBV12-4, the J call TRBJ2-7, with TRBD2 as a possible D gene (6 bases). The CDR3 is made up of 14 amino acids. V lost 5 bases and J lost 5, with 16 bases in between. CDR3: CASSTTTSPHEQYF. The CDR3 bases are TGTGCCAGCAGTACCACGACTAGTCCCCACGAGCAGTACTTC.

This chain connects TRBV12-5 to TRBJ2-1, with TRBD1 matching 7 bases. Germline V gives CDR1 LGHNT, CDR2 FRNRAP. J gave up 9 bases and V 9 bases, and 8 bases lay outside the gene matches. There are 12 residues in the CDR3. The CDR3 region is CASEQGDAEQFF. CDR3 nucleotide sequence: TGTGCTAGCGAGCAGGGGGACGCTGAGCAGTTCTTC. The full variable domain, rest sourced from reference TRBV12-5 and TRBJ2-1, is DARVTQTPRHKVTEMGQEVTMRCQPILGHNTVFWYRQTMMQGLELLAYFRNRAPLDDSGMPKDRFSAEMPDATLATLKIQPSEPRDSAVYFCASEQGDAEQFFGPGTRLTVL.

This clonotype has at least ten counts. The chain uses TRBV29-1 and TRBJ1-5, with TRBD1 identical over 7 bases. The CDR3 spans 13 residues. The J segment lost 5 bases and the V segment lost 6 bases, leaving 7 bases of the junction unmatched. Germline V gene sequence: CDR1 SQVTM, CDR2 ANQGSEA. CDR3 bases: TGCAGCGTCGGACAGGCATATGATCAGCCCCAGCATTTT. It encodes CSVGQAYDQPQHF.

This clonotype was detected many times. The gene calls are TRBV15 and TRBJ2-7; tentatively, D is TRBD2 (6 bases). The V end was cut by 2 bases, the J end by 3 bases, with 17 bases between. This CDR3 comprises 16 residues. Germline loops: CDR1 LNHNV, CDR2 YYDKDF (reference sequence). In DNA form, the CDR3 reads TGTGCCACCAGCAGATCCGACGGGGGATTCCTCTACGAGCAGTACTTC. This sequence encodes CATSRSDGGFLYEQYF.

This clonotype was counted ten times or more. This chain links TRBV5-5 with TRBJ2-4, with a weak D call TRBD1 (5 bases). CDR3 length: 15 amino acids. The germline CDR1 and CDR2 sequences are SGHKS and YYEKEE (reference sequence). Between the trimmed V and J ends, which lost 1 base and 1 base, there was a span of 9 bases. The CDR3 nucleotides read TGTGCCAGCAGCTTGACAGGCGTGGCCAAAAACATTCAGTACTTC. This translates into CASSLTGVAKNIQYF.

This clonotype was counted at least ten times. The chain is built from TRBV7-8 and TRBJ2-3; D is undetermined. Germline values: CDR1 SGHVS, CDR2 FQNEAQ. V shed 5 bases and J shed 6 bases, with 12 bases lying between them. This CDR3 spans 13 amino acids. CDR3 sequence reads: CASSLNMGDTQYF. CDR3 in DNA: TGTGCCAGCAGCCTCAATATGGGGGATACGCAGTATTTT. The full variable domain, its missing parts supplied by reference TRBV7-8 and TRBJ2-3, is GAGVSQSPRYKVAKRGQDVALRCDPISGHVSLFWYQQALGQGPEFLTYFQNEAQLDKSGLPSDRFFAERPEGSVSTLKIQRTQQEDSAVYLCASSLNMGDTQYFGPGTRLTVL.

This clonotype was detected only a few times. CDR3 sequence reads: CASSLLRGGSQETQYF. The CDR3 coding sequence is TGTGCCAGCAGCTTACTTCGGGGAGGTTCACAAGAGACCCAGTACTTC. This chain joins TRBV7-8 and TRBJ2-5; D possibly corresponds to TRBD2 (6 bases). V was shortened by 2 bases and J by 2 bases, with 15 bases between the two germline ends. The germline V gene has CDR1 SGHVS and CDR2 FQNEAQ. The CDR3 runs to 16 residues. Combining the CDR3 with reference TRBV7-8 and TRBJ2-5 gives the whole variable domain GAGVSQSPRYKVAKRGQDVALRCDPISGHVSLFWYQQALGQGPEFLTYFQNEAQLDKSGLPSDRFFAERPEGSVSTLKIQRTQQEDSAVYLCASSLLRGGSQETQYFGPGTRLLVL.

This clonotype was recorded a few times. V usage is TRBV7-2 and J usage is TRBJ2-1; no clear D. Germline values: CDR1 SGHTA, CDR2 FQGNSA. With 5 bases removed from V and 10 bases from J, the gap between germline ends came to 12 bases. This CDR3 is built from 12 residues. CDR3 in DNA: TGTGCCAGCAGCCCAAATAAGATGGAGCAGTTCTTC. It translates to CASSPNKMEQFF. The variable domain in full, completed from reference TRBV7-2 and TRBJ2-1, reads GAGVSQSPSNKVTEKGKDVELRCDPISGHTALYWYRQSLGQGLEFLIYFQGNSAPDKSGLPSDRFSAERTGGSVSTLTIQRTQQEDSAVYLCASSPNKMEQFFGPGTRLTVL.

At least ten counts were recorded for this clonotype. CDR3 sequence reads: CASSSSDTRARNYGYTF. CDR3 DNA: TGTGCCAGCAGTTCCTCGGACACAAGAGCCCGTAACTATGGCTACACCTTC. This rearrangement joins TRBV6-5 to TRBJ1-2; perhaps TRBD1 as D (5 bases). CDR3 length: 17 amino acids. Germline values: CDR1 MNHEY, CDR2 SVGAGI. Deletions cut 4 bases from V and 1 base from J, with 19 bases between.

This clonotype was seen a few times. The chain combines TRBV20-1 with TRBJ1-2; D is uncertain. CDR3 length equals 14 residues. V was trimmed by 0 bases and J by 5 bases, leaving 13 bases between them. CDR1 and CDR2 (germline): DFQATT, SNEGSKA (reference sequence). This CDR3 is CSARDIGQSYGYTF. The CDR3 nucleotides read TGCAGTGCTAGAGATATAGGTCAGAGTTATGGCTACACCTTC.

This chain links TRBV20-1 with TRBJ1-2; D is possibly TRBD1 (6 bases). The CDR3 covers 13 residues. Germline CDR1 reads DFQATT; CDR2 reads SNEGSKA (reference sequence). The V end lost 0 bases, the J end lost 8 bases, and 13 bases lay between the germline ends. The CDR3 spells CSARDQGSRGYTF. In DNA, the CDR3 is TGCAGTGCTAGAGATCAGGGGTCTCGGGGCTACACCTTC.

There are many counts of this clonotype. The chain carries TRBV20-1 and TRBJ2-1, with D possibly matching TRBD2 (5 bases). Germline CDR1 DFQATT, CDR2 SNEGSKA (reference sequence). With 1 base removed from V and 4 bases from J, the gap between germline ends came to 14 bases. The CDR3 is 15 amino acids. CDR3 in amino acids: CSARGAERIYNEQFF. DNA of the CDR3: TGCAGTGCTAGAGGAGCGGAGCGAATTTACAATGAGCAGTTCTTC.

The chain recombines TRBV1 with TRBJ2-3; no DNA check was done on the table's D call, TRBD2. TRBV1 is recorded as a pseudogene. The CDR3 loop spans 16 amino acids. The CDR3 loop reads CTSSQQGLACTDTQYF. CDR3 nucleotides: TGCACCAGCAGCCAACAGGGACTAGCGTGCACAGATACGCAGTATTTT.

This clonotype was seen a few times. The chain employs TRBV10-2 and TRBJ2-2, with 14 positions matching TRBD2. Germline CDR1 is WSHSY and CDR2 is SAAADI. Trimming cost V 8 bases and J 3 bases; bases outside gene matches: 11. The CDR3 consists of 18 residues. The DNA for the CDR3 is TGCGCCAGCGCTGGGACTAGCGGGAGAAAGATGGACACCGGGGAGCTGTTTTTT. It translates to CASAGTSGRKMDTGELFF.

The chain has TRBV7-2 and TRBJ2-5; 8 bases agree with TRBD2. CDR3 length: 15 amino acids. V was clipped by 5 bases and J by 5 bases; unmatched bases: 10. CDR1 and CDR2 (germline): SGHTA, FQGNSA. CDR3 sequence: CASSNVAGQGETQYF. In nucleotides, the CDR3 is TGTGCCAGCAGCAATGTAGCGGGGCAGGGGGAGACCCAGTACTTC.

This clonotype was counted a few times. This chain connects TRBV6-2 or TRBV6-3 to TRBJ2-1; weak D call: TRBD2 (7 bases). CDR3 length: 15 residues. Trimming removed 4 bases from V and 0 bases from J, with 10 bases in between. Germline CDR1 and CDR2: MNHEY and SVGEGT. Here the CDR3 reads CASSWGGSSYNEQFF. CDR3 nucleotide sequence: TGTGCCAGCAGTTGGGGGGGCAGCTCCTACAATGAGCAGTTCTTC.

The V and J genes are TRBV7-2 and TRBJ2-1; D is undetermined. This CDR3 has 13 residues. V dropped 1 base and J dropped 8 bases, with 9 bases sitting between them. Per germline, CDR1 SGHTA and CDR2 FQGNSA. The CDR3: CASSLVSGDEQFF. The CDR3 nucleotides read TGTGCCAGCAGCTTAGTTTCCGGTGATGAGCAGTTCTTC.

This clonotype was picked up one time. A read error may explain this, as a much larger clone is one base away. The chain couples TRBV11-2 to TRBJ2-7; the D gene is possibly TRBD1 (5 bases). Trimming left V 0 bases short and J 3 bases short, with 6 bases between. CDR1 SGHAT and CDR2 FQNNGV come from the germline V gene. This CDR3 has 13 residues. The CDR3 region has the DNA TGTGCCAGCAGCTTAGAACAGGACTACGAGCAGTACTTC. This encodes CASSLEQDYEQYF.

A few counts support this clonotype. This chain links TRBV30 with TRBJ2-1; 9 bases align to TRBD2. V dropped 1 base and J dropped 7; count of bases not matched to a gene: 11. Germline V gene sequence: CDR1 GTSNPN, CDR2 SVGIG (reference sequence). The CDR3 has 16 amino acids. CDR3: CAWSAGTSPGMNEQFF. Written as DNA, the CDR3 is TGTGCCTGGAGTGCCGGGACTAGCCCCGGAATGAATGAGCAGTTCTTC.

This chain uses TRBV7-6 with TRBJ2-7; possible D gene TRBD1, 6 bases. V was trimmed by 2 bases and J by 5 bases, leaving 13 bases between them. Germline CDR1 is SGHVS and CDR2 is FNYEAQ. This CDR3 is 14 amino acids long. CDR3 sequence reads: CASSLTQGLNEQYF. DNA for the CDR3: TGTGCCAGCAGCTTAACCCAGGGGTTAAACGAGCAGTACTTC.

This clonotype was counted at least ten times. The chain couples TRBV19 to TRBJ2-6; no reliable D call. The V gene's germline CDR1 is LNHDA and CDR2 SQIVND (reference sequence). This CDR3 comprises 14 residues. Trimming left V 6 bases short and J 0 bases short, with 6 bases between. The DNA for the CDR3 is TGTGCCAGTAGCTTCCGCTCTGGGGCCAACGTCCTGACTTTC. Protein: CASSFRSGANVLTF.

The chain uses TRBV25-1 and TRBJ2-7; D gene unclear. CDR3 length: 16 residues. Germline V gives CDR1 MGHDK, CDR2 SYGVNS. V was clipped by 3 bases and J by 0 bases, with 15 bases between them. The CDR3 spells CASSDSWQENSYEQYF. The CDR3 DNA reads as TGTGCCAGCAGTGATAGCTGGCAGGAAAACTCCTACGAGCAGTACTTC.